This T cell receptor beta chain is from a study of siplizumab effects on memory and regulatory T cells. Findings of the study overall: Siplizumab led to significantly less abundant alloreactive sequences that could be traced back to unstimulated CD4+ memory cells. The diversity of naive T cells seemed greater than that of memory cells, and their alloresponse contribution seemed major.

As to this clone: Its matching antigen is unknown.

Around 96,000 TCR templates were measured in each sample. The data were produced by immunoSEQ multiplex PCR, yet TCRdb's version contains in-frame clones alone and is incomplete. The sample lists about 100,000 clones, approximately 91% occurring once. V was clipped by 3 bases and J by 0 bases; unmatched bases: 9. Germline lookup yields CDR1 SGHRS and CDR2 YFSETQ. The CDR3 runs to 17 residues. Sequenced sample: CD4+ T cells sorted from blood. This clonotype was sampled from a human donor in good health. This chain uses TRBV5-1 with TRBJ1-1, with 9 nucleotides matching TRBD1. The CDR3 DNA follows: TGCGCCAGCAGCTGGGCGGGACAGGGATACGTGAACACTGAAGCTTTCTTT. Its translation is CASSWAGQGYVNTEAFF.